This TCR beta chain is drawn from a study of blood T cell repertoires in COVID-19. The assay was immunoSEQ multiplex PCR, and TCRdb's table has in-frame clones only and misses some. The table shows more than 65,000 clones, with about four fifths occurring only once. The CDR3 is made up of 18 amino acids. CDR1 SNHLY and CDR2 FYNNEI come from the germline V gene. J lost 4 bases, V lost 0 bases, and 12 bases had no gene match. Source material: peripheral blood. This TCR came from a man in his fifties or sixties with acute or convalescent COVID-19. The chain has TRBV2 and TRBJ2-7; 10 nucleotides line up with TRBD2. The CDR3 spells CASSEALVASGSYYEQYF. Written as DNA, the CDR3 is TGTGCCAGCAGTGAAGCGCTTGTGGCTAGCGGGAGTTATTACGAGCAGTACTTC.